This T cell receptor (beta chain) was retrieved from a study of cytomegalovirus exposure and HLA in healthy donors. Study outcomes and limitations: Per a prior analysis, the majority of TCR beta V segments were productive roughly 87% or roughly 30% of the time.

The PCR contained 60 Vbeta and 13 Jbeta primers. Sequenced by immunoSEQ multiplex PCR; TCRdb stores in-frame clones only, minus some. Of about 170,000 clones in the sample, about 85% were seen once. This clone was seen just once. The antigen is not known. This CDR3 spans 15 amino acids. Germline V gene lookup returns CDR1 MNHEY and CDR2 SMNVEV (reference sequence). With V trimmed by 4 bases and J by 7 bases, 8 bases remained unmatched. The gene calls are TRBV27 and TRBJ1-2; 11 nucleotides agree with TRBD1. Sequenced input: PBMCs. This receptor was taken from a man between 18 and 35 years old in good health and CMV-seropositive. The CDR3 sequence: CASSSGTGGTGGYTF. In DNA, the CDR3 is TGTGCCAGCAGTTCGGGGACAGGGGGAACGGGTGGCTACACCTTC.